Presented here are 21 T cell receptor beta chains from one specimen sequenced in a study of T cell responses to AZD1222 COVID-19 vaccine. Sequencing used immunoSEQ multiplex PCR; TCRdb keeps in-frame clones, though not all of them. This table has about 110,000 clones, 87% appearing once. The starting material was peripheral blood, obtained on day 0 of AZD1222 vaccination. The receptors stem from an adult in good health.

This clone was seen a single time. The chain links TRBV7-6 to TRBJ2-1; 13 bases match TRBD2. CDR3 length: 16 residues. CDR1 and CDR2 (germline): SGHVS, FNYEAQ. The V segment lost 0 bases and the J segment 6 bases; nucleotides outside the gene matches: 2. CDR3 nucleotides: TGTGCCAGCAGCTTAGCCACTAGCGGGAGGGCCAATGAGCAGTTCTTC. Encoded protein: CASSLATSGRANEQFF. Full variable domain (missing parts from reference TRBV7-6 and TRBJ2-1): GAGVSQSPRYKVTKRGQDVALRCDPISGHVSLYWYRQALGQGPEFLTYFNYEAQQDKSGLPNDRFSAERPEGSISTLTIQRTEQRDSAMYRCASSLATSGRANEQFFGPGTRLTVL.

V and J are TRBV18 and TRBJ1-6, with D perhaps matching TRBD1 (5 bases). Trimming took off 1 base at V and 3 bases at J, with 10 bases between the two ends. CDR1 and CDR2 (germline): KGHSH, LQKENI. The CDR3 has 16 residues. The CDR3 region has the DNA TGTGCCAGCTCACCACGGAGGGACGACTATAATTCACCCCTCCACTTT. This gives the protein CASSPRRDDYNSPLHF. Variable domain in full (rest from reference TRBV18 and TRBJ1-6): NAGVMQNPRHLVRRRGQEARLRCSPMKGHSHVYWYRQLPEEGLKFMVYLQKENIIDESGMPKERFSAEFPKEGPSILRIQQVVRGDSAAYFCASSPRRDDYNSPLHFGNGTRLTVT.

The V call is TRBV15, the J call TRBJ1-4, with TRBD1 matching over 12 bases. CDR1 and CDR2 (germline): LNHNV, YYDKDF (reference sequence). This CDR3 is built from 19 residues. Germline trimming cut 3 bases from V and 0 bases from J; bases unmatched to any gene: 8. CDR3 in amino acids: CATSSAGQGAPATNEKLFF. The CDR3 DNA follows: TGTGCCACCAGCAGCGCGGGACAGGGGGCCCCTGCAACTAATGAAAAACTGTTTTTT.

The chain combines TRBV28 with TRBJ1-2; 7 bases line up with TRBD1. This CDR3 is built from 16 residues. Germline lookup yields CDR1 MDHEN and CDR2 SYDVKM. With V trimmed by 7 bases and J by 2 bases, 13 bases remained unmatched. The CDR3 sequence is CASTLAGGGRNYGYTF. In nucleotides, the CDR3 is TGTGCCAGCACCTTAGCAGGGGGGGGAAGGAACTATGGCTACACCTTC.

This sequence joins TRBV28 and TRBJ1-6; D unclear. Germline values: CDR1 MDHEN, CDR2 SYDVKM. The CDR3 length is 16 residues. The V and J ends lost 2 bases and 5 bases respectively, with 13 bases between them. This CDR3 reads CASSLDGVADNSPLHF. Written as DNA, the CDR3 is TGTGCCAGCAGTTTAGACGGGGTCGCAGATAATTCACCCCTCCACTTT. The full variable domain, in which reference TRBV28 and TRBJ1-6 provide the parts outside the CDR3, is DVKVTQSSRYLVKRTGEKVFLECVQDMDHENMFWYRQDPGLGLRLIYFSYDVKMKEKGDIPEGYSVSREKKERFSLILESASTNQTSMYLCASSLDGVADNSPLHFGNGTRLTVT.

This sequence joins TRBV6-5 and TRBJ1-5, with D possibly being TRBD1 (6 bases). V lost 4 bases, J lost 1 base, and 11 bases lay in between. Germline V gene data show CDR1 as MNHEY and CDR2 as SVGAGI. The CDR3 spans 15 residues. The CDR3 nucleotides read TGTGCCAGCAGTTTTAACAGGGAAAGCAATCAGCCCCAGCATTTT. Its translation: CASSFNRESNQPQHF.

This chain connects TRBV27 to TRBJ1-1; 7 bases are shared with TRBD1. The CDR3 extends over 14 amino acids. CDR1 is MNHEY, CDR2 SMNVEV, per germline (reference sequence). The V gene end was trimmed by 4 bases and the J gene end by 4 bases; junction bases not matched to a gene: 6. Here the CDR3 reads CASSYNRGGTEAFF. CDR3 DNA: TGTGCCAGCAGTTACAACAGGGGTGGCACTGAAGCTTTCTTT.

V is TRBV7-6 and J is TRBJ2-7, with no clear D. The CDR3 is 16 residues long. V lost 1 base, J lost 3 bases, and 16 bases lay in between. Germline V gives CDR1 SGHVS, CDR2 FNYEAQ. The CDR3 here is CASSLDFVGSNYEQYF. CDR3 DNA: TGTGCCAGCAGCTTAGACTTTGTGGGGTCAAACTACGAGCAGTACTTC.

J is TRBJ1-1 and V is TRBV9; D is perhaps TRBD1 (5 bases). The CDR3 is 16 residues long. V was clipped by 3 bases and J by 1 base, with 16 bases between them. CDR1 and CDR2 from the germline V gene are SGDLS and YYNGEE. CDR3 nucleotides: TGTGCCAGCAGCGCATCCGGGACTATTCAGAACACTGAAGCTTTCTTT. This translates into CASSASGTIQNTEAFF.

A single count supports this clone. Additional DNA sequences in this sample encode the identical CDR3. V gene TRBV14 combines with J gene TRBJ2-1; D ambiguous. The CDR3 has 16 amino acids. V was shortened by 0 bases and J by 0 bases, with 9 bases between the two germline ends. Germline V gives CDR1 SGHDN, CDR2 FVKESK. CDR3 sequence (DNA): TGTGCCAGCAGCCAAGATGAAACAGACTCCTACAATGAGCAGTTCTTC. Protein: CASSQDETDSYNEQFF.

The chain uses TRBV3-1 (or the pseudogene TRBV3-2) and TRBJ2-1; 13 bases align to TRBD2. The junction had 11 bases not matched to a gene; V was cut back by 1 base and J by 8 bases. The CDR3 contains 18 residues. Per germline, CDR1 LGHDT and CDR2 YNNKEL (reference sequence). CDR3 amino acids: CASSQANLGLAGSHEQFF. CDR3 DNA: TGTGCCAGCAGCCAAGCGAATCTGGGACTAGCGGGGAGTCATGAGCAGTTCTTC.

The rearrangement joins TRBV4-3 to TRBJ1-1; D gene unclear. The CDR3 is made up of 16 amino acids. Germline V CDR1 and CDR2: LGHNA, YSLEER. With 1 base removed from V and 1 base from J, the gap between germline ends came to 13 bases. The CDR3 spells CASSQGLGRWNTEAFF. CDR3 DNA: TGCGCCAGCAGCCAAGGATTAGGACGGTGGAACACTGAAGCTTTCTTT.

The J gene is TRBJ2-7, the V gene TRBV4-1; the D gene is possibly TRBD1 (5 bases). V dropped 0 bases and J dropped 4 bases, with 16 bases sitting between them. CDR1 is MGHRA, CDR2 YSYEKL, per germline. This CDR3 is 16 amino acids long. The CDR3 loop reads CASSQEGVASEYEQYF. The CDR3 coding sequence is TGCGCCAGCAGCCAAGAAGGGGTAGCTAGTGAGTACGAGCAGTACTTC.

V and J are TRBV3-1 (or the pseudogene TRBV3-2) and TRBJ2-5; 7 nucleotides agree with TRBD1. The length of the CDR3 is 13 residues. The junction had 3 bases not matched to a gene; V was cut back by 8 bases and J by 0 bases. CDR1 LGHDT and CDR2 YNNKEL come from the germline V gene (reference sequence). The CDR3 is CASRTGYQETQYF. DNA of the CDR3: TGTGCCAGCCGGACAGGCTACCAAGAGACCCAGTACTTC.

Here the CDR3 reads CASSSSGGATEAFF. As DNA, the CDR3 is TGCGCCAGCAGCTCCTCAGGGGGCGCGACTGAAGCTTTCTTT. The chain uses TRBV5-1 and TRBJ1-1, with TRBD1 matching over 8 bases. J gave up 5 bases and V 3 bases, and 6 bases lay outside the gene matches. The CDR3 has 14 residues. CDR1 is SGHRS and CDR2 is YFSETQ in the germline V gene.

The CDR3 reads CASSKERGVFETQYF. CDR3 bases: TGTGCCAGCAGTAAAGAGCGGGGGGTGTTCGAGACCCAGTACTTC. This sequence joins TRBV7-2 and TRBJ2-5; 9 bases match TRBD2. Germline assignment: CDR1 SGHTA and CDR2 FQGNSA. This CDR3 spans 15 amino acids. V dropped 6 bases and J dropped 5; count of bases not matched to a gene: 10.

V gene TRBV7-9 combines with J gene TRBJ1-3; D call uncertain. Per germline, CDR1 SEHNR and CDR2 FQNEAQ (reference sequence). CDR3 length equals 14 residues. The V end was cut by 2 bases, the J end by 1 base, with 6 bases between. The DNA for the CDR3 is TGTGCCAGCAGCTTAATGGGATCTGGAAACACCATATATTTT. It translates to CASSLMGSGNTIYF.

The rearrangement joins TRBV30 to TRBJ1-5; no reliable D call. V lost 1 base and J 0 bases, leaving 7 bases between the germline ends. Germline-derived CDR1 and CDR2 are GTSNPN and SVGIG (reference sequence). This CDR3 region has 14 residues. CDR3 region: CAWSAAVSNQPQHF. In DNA, the CDR3 is TGTGCCTGGAGTGCAGCAGTTAGCAATCAGCCCCAGCATTTT.

The chain carries TRBV18 and TRBJ2-5; 9 bases are shared with TRBD1. Trimming took 3 bases from V and 2 from J; bases not matched to a gene: 1. The CDR3 runs to 14 residues. Germline V gives CDR1 KGHSH, CDR2 LQKENI. The CDR3 region has the DNA TGTGCCAGCTCACCGGGACAGGGACAAGAGACCCAGTACTTC. Its protein is CASSPGQGQETQYF. The full variable domain, with the rest looked up from reference TRBV18 and TRBJ2-5, is NAGVMQNPRHLVRRRGQEARLRCSPMKGHSHVYWYRQLPEEGLKFMVYLQKENIIDESGMPKERFSAEFPKEGPSILRIQQVVRGDSAAYFCASSPGQGQETQYFGPGTRLLVL.

This sequence joins TRBV28 and TRBJ2-3; 10 bases align to TRBD1. V lost 7 bases, J lost 3 bases, and 13 bases stayed unmatched. Germline assignment: CDR1 MDHEN and CDR2 SYDVKM. CDR3 length: 17 residues. The CDR3 DNA is TGTGCCAGCATCATATCCATCGGACAGGGGGGGACAGATACGCAGTATTTT. Translated, it gives CASIISIGQGGTDTQYF.

DNA for the CDR3: TGTGCCACCGAGGTAGCGGGACAGAGCACAGATACGCAGTATTTT. Translating gives CATEVAGQSTDTQYF. The chain is built from TRBV10-3 and TRBJ2-3, with D maybe TRBD2 (8 bases). Trimming cost V 10 bases and J 0 bases, with 17 bases left between them. CDR3 length: 15 residues. CDR1 and CDR2 (germline): ENHRY, SYGVKD.